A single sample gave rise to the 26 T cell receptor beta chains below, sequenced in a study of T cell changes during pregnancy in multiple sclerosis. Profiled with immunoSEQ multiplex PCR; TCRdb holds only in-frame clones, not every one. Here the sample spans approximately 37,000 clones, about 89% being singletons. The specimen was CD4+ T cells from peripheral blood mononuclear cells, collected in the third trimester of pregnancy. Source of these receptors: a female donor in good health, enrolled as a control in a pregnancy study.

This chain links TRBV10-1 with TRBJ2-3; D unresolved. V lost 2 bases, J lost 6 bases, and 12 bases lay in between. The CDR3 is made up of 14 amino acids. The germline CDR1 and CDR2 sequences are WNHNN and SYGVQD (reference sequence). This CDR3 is CASSERRDSDTQYF. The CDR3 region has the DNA TGCGCCAGCAGTGAGAGGCGAGACTCGGATACGCAGTATTTT.

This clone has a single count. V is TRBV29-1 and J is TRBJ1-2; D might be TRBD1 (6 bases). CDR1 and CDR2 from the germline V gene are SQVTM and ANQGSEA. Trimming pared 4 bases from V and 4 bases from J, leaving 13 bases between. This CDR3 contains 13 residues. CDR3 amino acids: CSVGSTGTYGYTF. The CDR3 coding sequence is TGCAGCGTTGGCTCGACAGGAACCTATGGCTACACCTTC.

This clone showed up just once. The DNA of the CDR3 is TGTGCCAGCAGCCAAGGAGGGGGCGGCTACGAGCAGTACTTC. It translates to CASSQGGGGYEQYF. V usage is TRBV14 and J usage is TRBJ2-7, with 7 bases identical to TRBD1. This CDR3 comprises 14 residues. The J segment lost 3 bases and the V segment lost 1 base, leaving 3 bases of the junction unmatched. The V gene's germline CDR1 is SGHDN and CDR2 FVKESK.

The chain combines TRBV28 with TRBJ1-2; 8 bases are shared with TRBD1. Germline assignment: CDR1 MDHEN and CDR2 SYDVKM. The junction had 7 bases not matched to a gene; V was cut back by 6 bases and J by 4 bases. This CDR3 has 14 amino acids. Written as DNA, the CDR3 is TGTGCCAGCAGCTACGGGACAGGACCCTATGGCTACACCTTC. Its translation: CASSYGTGPYGYTF.

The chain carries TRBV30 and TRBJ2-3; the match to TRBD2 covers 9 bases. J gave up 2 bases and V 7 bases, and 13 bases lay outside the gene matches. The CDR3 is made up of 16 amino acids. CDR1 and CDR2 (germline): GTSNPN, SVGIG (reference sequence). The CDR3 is CAFVAGLAGFTDTQYF. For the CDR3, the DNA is TGTGCCTTCGTAGCCGGGCTAGCGGGGTTCACAGATACGCAGTATTTT.

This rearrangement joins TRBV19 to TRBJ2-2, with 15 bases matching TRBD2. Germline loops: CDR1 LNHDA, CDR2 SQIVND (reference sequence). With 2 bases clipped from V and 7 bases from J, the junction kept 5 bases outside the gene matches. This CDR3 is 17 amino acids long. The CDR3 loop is CASSIRTSGRANGELFF. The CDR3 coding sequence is TGTGCCAGTAGTATACGGACTAGCGGGAGGGCCAACGGGGAGCTGTTTTTT.

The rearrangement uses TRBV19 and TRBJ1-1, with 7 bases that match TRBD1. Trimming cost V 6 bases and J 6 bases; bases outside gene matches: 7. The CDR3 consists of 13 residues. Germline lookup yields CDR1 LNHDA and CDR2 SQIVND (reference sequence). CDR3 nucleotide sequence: TGTGCCAGTAGCCAACAGGGGCTAGCTGAAGCTTTCTTT. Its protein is CASSQQGLAEAFF. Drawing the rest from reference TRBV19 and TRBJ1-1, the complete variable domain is DGGITQSPKYLFRKEGQNVTLSCEQNLNHDAMYWYRQDPGQGLRLIYYSQIVNDFQKGDIAEGYSVSREKKESFPLTVTSAQKNPTAFYLCASSQQGLAEAFFGQGTRLTVV.

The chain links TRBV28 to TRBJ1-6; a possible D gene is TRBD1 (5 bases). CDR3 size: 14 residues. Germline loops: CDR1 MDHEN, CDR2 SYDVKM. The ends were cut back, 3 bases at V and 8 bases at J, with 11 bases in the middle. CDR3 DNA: TGTGCCAGCAGTTTCCCCAGGGCGGATTCACCCCTCCACTTT. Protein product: CASSFPRADSPLHF.

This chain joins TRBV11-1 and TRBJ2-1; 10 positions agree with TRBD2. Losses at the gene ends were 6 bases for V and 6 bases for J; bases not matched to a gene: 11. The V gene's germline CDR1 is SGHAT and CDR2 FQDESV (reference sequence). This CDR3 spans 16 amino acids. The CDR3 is CASRSGTSDRSNEQFF. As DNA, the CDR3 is TGTGCCAGCAGATCCGGGACTAGCGACCGCAGCAATGAGCAGTTCTTC. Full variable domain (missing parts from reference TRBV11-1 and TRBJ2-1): EAEVAQSPRYKITEKSQAVAFWCDPISGHATLYWYRQILGQGPELLVQFQDESVVDDSQLPKDRFSAERLKGVDSTLKIQPAELGDSAMYLCASRSGTSDRSNEQFFGPGTRLTVL.

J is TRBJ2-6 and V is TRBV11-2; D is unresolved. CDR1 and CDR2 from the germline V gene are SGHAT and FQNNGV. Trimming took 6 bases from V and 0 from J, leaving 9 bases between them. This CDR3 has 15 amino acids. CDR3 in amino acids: CASSRPGSGANVLTF. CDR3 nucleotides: TGTGCCAGCAGTAGACCAGGCTCTGGGGCCAACGTCCTGACTTTC.

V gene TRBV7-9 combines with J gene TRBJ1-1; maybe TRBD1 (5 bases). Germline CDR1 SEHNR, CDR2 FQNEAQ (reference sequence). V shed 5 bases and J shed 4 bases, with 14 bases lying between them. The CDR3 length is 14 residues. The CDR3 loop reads CASSLPDGGTEAFF. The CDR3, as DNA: TGTGCCAGCAGCCTACCTGACGGGGGCACTGAAGCTTTCTTT.

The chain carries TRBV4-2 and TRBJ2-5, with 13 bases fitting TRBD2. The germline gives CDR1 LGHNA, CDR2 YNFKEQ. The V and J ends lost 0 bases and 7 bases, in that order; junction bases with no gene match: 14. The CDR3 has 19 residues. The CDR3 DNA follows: TGTGCCAGCAGCCAAGAGGCCTCATCACTAGCGGGGGGGGAGGGGACCCAGTACTTC. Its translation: CASSQEASSLAGGEGTQYF.

CDR3 DNA: TGTGCCAGCAGCTTGCGGGACTCAGACTTCGAGCAGTTCTTC. Translated, it gives CASSLRDSDFEQFF. The J gene is TRBJ2-1, the V gene TRBV5-8; D possibly corresponds to TRBD2 (6 bases). Germline V gives CDR1 SGHTS, CDR2 YDEGEE. V was pared by 1 base and J by 10 bases, with 15 bases between. CDR3 length: 14 residues.

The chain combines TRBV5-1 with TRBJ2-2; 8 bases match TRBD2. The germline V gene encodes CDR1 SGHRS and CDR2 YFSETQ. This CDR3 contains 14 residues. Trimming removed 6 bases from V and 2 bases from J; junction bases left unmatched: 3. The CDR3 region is CASTTSGNTGELFF. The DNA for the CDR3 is TGCGCCAGCACAACTAGCGGCAACACCGGGGAGCTGTTTTTT.

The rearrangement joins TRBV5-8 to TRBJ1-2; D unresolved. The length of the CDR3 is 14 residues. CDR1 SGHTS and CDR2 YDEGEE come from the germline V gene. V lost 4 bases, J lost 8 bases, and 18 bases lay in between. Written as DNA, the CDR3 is TGTGCCAGCAGCCAACTAACTATTGTAGAGGGCTACACCTTC. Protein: CASSQLTIVEGYTF.

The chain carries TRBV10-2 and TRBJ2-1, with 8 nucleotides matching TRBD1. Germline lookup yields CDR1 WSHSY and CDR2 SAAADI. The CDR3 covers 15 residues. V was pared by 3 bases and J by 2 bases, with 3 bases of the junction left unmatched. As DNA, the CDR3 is TGCGCCAGCAGTGATGGACAGGGAACCTACAATGAGCAGTTCTTC. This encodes CASSDGQGTYNEQFF.

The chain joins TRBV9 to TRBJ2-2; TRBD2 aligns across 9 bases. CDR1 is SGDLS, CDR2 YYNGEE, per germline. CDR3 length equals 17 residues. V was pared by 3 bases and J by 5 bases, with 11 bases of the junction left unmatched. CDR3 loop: CASSAPAGGPVTGELFF. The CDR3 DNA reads TGTGCCAGCAGCGCCCCGGCGGGGGGGCCGGTGACCGGGGAGCTGTTTTTT.

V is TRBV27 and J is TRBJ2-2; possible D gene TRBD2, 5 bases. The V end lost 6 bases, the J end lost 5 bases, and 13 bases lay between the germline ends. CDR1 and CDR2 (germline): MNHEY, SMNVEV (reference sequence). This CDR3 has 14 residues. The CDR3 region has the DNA TGTGCCAGCAGGGAGGTGTACGGGACCGGGGAGCTGTTTTTT. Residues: CASREVYGTGELFF.

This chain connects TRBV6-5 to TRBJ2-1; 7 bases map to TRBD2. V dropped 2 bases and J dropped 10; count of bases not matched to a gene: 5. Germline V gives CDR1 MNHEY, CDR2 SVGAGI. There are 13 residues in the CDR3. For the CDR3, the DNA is TGTGCCAGCAGTTACCCCCCGGGGGGAGAGCAGTTCTTC. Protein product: CASSYPPGGEQFF.

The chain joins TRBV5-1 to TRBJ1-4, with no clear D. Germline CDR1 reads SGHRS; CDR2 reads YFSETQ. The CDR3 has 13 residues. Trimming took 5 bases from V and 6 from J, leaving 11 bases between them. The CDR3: CASSRQMDEKLFF. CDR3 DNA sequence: TGCGCCAGCAGTCGCCAGATGGATGAAAAACTGTTTTTT.

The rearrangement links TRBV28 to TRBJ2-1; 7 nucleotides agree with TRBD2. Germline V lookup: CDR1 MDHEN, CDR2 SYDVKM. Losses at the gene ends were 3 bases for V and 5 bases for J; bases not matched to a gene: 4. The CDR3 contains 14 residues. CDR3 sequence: CASSFWGTNNEQFF. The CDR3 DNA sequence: TGTGCCAGCAGTTTTTGGGGGACTAACAATGAGCAGTTCTTC.

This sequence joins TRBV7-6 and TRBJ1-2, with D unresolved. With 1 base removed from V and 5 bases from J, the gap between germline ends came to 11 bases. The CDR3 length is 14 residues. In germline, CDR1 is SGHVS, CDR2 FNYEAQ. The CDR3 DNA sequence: TGTGCCAGCAGCTTAGACGCCGGCGGGTATGGCTACACCTTC. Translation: CASSLDAGGYGYTF. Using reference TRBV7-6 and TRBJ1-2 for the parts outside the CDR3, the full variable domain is GAGVSQSPRYKVTKRGQDVALRCDPISGHVSLYWYRQALGQGPEFLTYFNYEAQQDKSGLPNDRFSAERPEGSISTLTIQRTEQRDSAMYRCASSLDAGGYGYTFGSGTRLTVV.

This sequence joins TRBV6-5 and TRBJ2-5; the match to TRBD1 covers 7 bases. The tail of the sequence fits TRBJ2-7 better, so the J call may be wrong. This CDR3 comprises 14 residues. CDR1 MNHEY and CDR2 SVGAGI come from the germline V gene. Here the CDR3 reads CASSHRGPGYEQYF. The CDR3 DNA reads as TGTGCCAGCAGTCACAGGGGCCCAGGCTACGAGCAGTACTTC.

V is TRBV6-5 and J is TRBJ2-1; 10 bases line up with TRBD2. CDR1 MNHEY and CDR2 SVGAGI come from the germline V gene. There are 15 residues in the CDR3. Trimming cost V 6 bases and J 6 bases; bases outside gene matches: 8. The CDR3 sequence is CASSSLSGRSNEQFF. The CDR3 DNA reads TGTGCCAGCAGCTCCCTTAGCGGGAGGAGCAATGAGCAGTTCTTC.

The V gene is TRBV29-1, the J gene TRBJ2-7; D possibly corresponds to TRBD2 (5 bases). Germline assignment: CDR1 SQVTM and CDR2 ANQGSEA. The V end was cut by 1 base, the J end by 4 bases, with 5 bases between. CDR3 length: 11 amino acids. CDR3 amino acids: CSVEAGYEQYF. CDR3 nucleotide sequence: TGCAGCGTTGAAGCGGGGTACGAGCAGTACTTC.

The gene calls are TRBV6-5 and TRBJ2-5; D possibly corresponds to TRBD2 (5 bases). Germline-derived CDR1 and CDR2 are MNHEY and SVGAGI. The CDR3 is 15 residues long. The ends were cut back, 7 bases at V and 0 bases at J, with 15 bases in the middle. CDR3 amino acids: CASNLGAGNQETQYF. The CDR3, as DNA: TGTGCCAGCAACTTAGGAGCCGGGAACCAAGAGACCCAGTACTTC.